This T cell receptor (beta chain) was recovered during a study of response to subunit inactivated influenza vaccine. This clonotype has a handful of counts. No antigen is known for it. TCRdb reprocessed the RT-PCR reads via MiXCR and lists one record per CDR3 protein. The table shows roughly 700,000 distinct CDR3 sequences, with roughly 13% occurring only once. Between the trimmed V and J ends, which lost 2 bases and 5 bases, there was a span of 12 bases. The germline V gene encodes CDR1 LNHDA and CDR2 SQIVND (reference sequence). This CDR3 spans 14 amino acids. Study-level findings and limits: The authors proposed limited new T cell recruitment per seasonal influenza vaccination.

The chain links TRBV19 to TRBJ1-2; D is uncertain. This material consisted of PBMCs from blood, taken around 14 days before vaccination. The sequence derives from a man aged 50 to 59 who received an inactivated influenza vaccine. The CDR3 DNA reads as TGTGCCAGTAGTATATGGGCAGCTCCTTATGGCTACACCTTC. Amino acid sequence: CASSIWAAPYGYTF.